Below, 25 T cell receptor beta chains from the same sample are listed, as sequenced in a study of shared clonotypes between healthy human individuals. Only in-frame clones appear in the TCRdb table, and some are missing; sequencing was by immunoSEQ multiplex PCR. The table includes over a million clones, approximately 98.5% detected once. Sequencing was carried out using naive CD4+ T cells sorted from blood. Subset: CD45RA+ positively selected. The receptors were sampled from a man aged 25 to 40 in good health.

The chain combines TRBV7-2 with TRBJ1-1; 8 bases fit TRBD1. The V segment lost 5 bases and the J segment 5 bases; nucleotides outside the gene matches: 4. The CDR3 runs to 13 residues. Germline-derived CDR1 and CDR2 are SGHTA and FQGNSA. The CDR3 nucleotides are TGTGCCAGCAGCACTACAGGGGGAACTGAAGCTTTCTTT. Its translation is CASSTTGGTEAFF.

Written as DNA, the CDR3 is TGTGCCAGCCGAGGGGAAATGAACACTGAAGCTTTCTTT. Translated, it gives CASRGEMNTEAFF. V usage is TRBV28 and J usage is TRBJ1-1, with a tentative D call TRBD1 (5 bases). V was clipped by 8 bases and J by 0 bases, with 10 bases between them. Germline V gene lookup returns CDR1 MDHEN and CDR2 SYDVKM. The CDR3 is 13 residues long. The full variable domain, rest sourced from reference TRBV28 and TRBJ1-1, is DVKVTQSSRYLVKRTGEKVFLECVQDMDHENMFWYRQDPGLGLRLIYFSYDVKMKEKGDIPEGYSVSREKKERFSLILESASTNQTSMYLCASRGEMNTEAFFGQGTRLTVV.

Here the CDR3 DNA reads TGTGCCAGCAGAAGGACAGGGCCCCCCAACACTGAAGCTTTCTTT. Translating gives CASRRTGPPNTEAFF. The chain has TRBV27 and TRBJ1-1; the match to TRBD1 covers 8 bases. This CDR3 is built from 15 residues. V shed 6 bases and J 2 bases; nucleotides not matched to a gene: 8. Germline V CDR1 and CDR2: MNHEY, SMNVEV (reference sequence).

The CDR3: CASSENWVLFF. DNA for the CDR3: TGTGCCAGCAGTGAGAACTGGGTGCTGTTCTTC. The chain combines TRBV2 with TRBJ2-1; D call uncertain. The ends were cut back, 3 bases at V and 15 bases at J, with 12 bases in the middle. Germline V CDR1 and CDR2: SNHLY, FYNNEI. The CDR3 runs to 11 residues.

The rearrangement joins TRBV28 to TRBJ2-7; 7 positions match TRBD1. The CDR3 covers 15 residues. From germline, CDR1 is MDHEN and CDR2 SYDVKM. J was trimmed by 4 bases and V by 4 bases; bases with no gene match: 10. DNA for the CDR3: TGTGCCAGCAGTTCCCCGACAGGGCCTACATACGAGCAGTACTTC. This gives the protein CASSSPTGPTYEQYF.

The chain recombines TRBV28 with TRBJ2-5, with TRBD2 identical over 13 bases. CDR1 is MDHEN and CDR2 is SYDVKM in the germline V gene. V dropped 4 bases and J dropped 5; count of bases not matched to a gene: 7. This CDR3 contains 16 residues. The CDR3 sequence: CASSYGGLAGRETQYF. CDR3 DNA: TGTGCCAGCAGTTATGGGGGACTAGCGGGACGGGAGACCCAGTACTTC.

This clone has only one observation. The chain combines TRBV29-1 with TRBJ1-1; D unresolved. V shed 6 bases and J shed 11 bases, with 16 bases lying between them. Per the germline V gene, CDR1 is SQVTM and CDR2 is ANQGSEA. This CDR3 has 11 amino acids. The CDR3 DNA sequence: TGCAGCGTGTGGAGGGAAGCCGTGGCTTTCTTT. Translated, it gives CSVWREAVAFF.

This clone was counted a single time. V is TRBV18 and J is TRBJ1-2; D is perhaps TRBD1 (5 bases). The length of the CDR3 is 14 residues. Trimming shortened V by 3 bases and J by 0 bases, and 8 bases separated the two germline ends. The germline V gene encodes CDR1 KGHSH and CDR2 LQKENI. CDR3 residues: CASSPTATNYGYTF. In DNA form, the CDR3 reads TGTGCCAGCTCACCGACAGCTACTAACTATGGCTACACCTTC.

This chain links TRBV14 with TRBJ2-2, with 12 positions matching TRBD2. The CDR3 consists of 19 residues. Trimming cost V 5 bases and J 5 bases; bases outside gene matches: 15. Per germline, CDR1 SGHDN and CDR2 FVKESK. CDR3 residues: CASSTWTSGTEWGTGELFF. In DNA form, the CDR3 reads TGTGCCAGCAGCACCTGGACTAGCGGGACCGAGTGGGGGACCGGGGAGCTGTTTTTT.

The chain's CDR3 is CASSEPGGEQFF. CDR3 coding DNA: TGTGCCAGCAGTGAACCGGGGGGTGAGCAGTTCTTC. The V and J genes are TRBV6-1 and TRBJ2-1; 7 bases line up with TRBD2. The V gene end was trimmed by 2 bases and the J gene end by 9 bases; junction bases not matched to a gene: 1. There are 12 residues in the CDR3. The V gene's germline CDR1 is MNHNS and CDR2 SASEGT.

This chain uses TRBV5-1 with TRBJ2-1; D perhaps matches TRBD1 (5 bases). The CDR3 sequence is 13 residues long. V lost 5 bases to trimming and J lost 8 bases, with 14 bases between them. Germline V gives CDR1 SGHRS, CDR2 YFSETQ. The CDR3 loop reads CASSPRVVDEQFF. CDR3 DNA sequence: TGCGCCAGCAGTCCCAGGGTTGTGGATGAGCAGTTCTTC. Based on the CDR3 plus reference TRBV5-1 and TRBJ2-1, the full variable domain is KAGVTQTPRYLIKTRGQQVTLSCSPISGHRSVSWYQQTPGQGLQFLFEYFSETQRNKGNFPGRFSGRQFSNSRSEMNVSTLELGDSALYLCASSPRVVDEQFFGPGTRLTVL.

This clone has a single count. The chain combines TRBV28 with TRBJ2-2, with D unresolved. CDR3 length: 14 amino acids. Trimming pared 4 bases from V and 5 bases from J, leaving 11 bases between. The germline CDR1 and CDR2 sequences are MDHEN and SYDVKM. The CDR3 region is CASSYRIRTGELFF. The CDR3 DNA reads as TGTGCCAGCAGTTATAGGATTAGGACCGGGGAGCTGTTTTTT.

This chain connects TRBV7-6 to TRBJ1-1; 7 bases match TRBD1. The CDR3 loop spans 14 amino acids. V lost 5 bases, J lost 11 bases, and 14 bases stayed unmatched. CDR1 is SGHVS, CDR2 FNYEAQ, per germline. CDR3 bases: TGTGCCAGCAGCCCCGGGACAGACGCCAGTCTGGCTTTCTTT. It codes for CASSPGTDASLAFF.

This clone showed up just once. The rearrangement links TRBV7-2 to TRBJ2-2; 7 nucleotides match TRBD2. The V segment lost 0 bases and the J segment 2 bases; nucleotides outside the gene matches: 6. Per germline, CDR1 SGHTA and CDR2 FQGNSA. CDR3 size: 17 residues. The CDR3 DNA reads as TGTGCCAGCAGCTTAGCTAAACTAGCGAGAAACACCGGGGAGCTGTTTTTT. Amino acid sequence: CASSLAKLARNTGELFF. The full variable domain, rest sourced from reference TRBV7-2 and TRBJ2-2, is GAGVSQSPSNKVTEKGKDVELRCDPISGHTALYWYRQSLGQGLEFLIYFQGNSAPDKSGLPSDRFSAERTGGSVSTLTIQRTQQEDSAVYLCASSLAKLARNTGELFFGEGSRLTVL.

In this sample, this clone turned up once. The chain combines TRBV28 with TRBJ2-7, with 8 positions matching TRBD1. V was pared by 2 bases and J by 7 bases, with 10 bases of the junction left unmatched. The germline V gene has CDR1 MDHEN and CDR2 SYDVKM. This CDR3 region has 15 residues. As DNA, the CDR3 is TGTGCCAGCAGTTTACCTGGACAGGGTATGAGGGAGCAGTACTTC. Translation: CASSLPGQGMREQYF.

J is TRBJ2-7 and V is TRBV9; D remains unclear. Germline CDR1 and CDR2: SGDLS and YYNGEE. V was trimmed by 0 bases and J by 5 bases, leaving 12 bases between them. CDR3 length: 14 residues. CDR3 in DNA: TGTGCCAGCAGCGTAGAAGGGCTCGAGAACGAGCAGTACTTC. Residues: CASSVEGLENEQYF.

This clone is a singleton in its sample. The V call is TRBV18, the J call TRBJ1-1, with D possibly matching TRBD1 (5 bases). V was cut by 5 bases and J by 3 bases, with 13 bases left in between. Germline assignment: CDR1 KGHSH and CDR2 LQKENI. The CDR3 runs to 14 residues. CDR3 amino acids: CASSSISTDTEAFF. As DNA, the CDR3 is TGTGCCAGCTCATCAATCTCGACAGACACTGAAGCTTTCTTT.

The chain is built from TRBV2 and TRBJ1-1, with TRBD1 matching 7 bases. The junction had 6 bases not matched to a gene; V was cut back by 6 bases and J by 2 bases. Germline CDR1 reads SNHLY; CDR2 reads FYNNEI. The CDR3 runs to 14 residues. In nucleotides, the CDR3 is TGTGCCAGCAGGACGACAGGGTCAAACACTGAAGCTTTCTTT. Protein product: CASRTTGSNTEAFF. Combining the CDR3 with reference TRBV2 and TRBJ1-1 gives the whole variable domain EPEVTQTPSHQVTQMGQEVILRCVPISNHLYFYWYRQILGQKVEFLVSFYNNEISEKSEIFDDQFSVERPDGSNFTLKIRSTKLEDSAMYFCASRTTGSNTEAFFGQGTRLTVV.

This chain's CDR3 is CASSQAGTGLGGYTF. DNA of the CDR3: TGCGCCAGCAGTCAAGCCGGGACAGGGTTGGGTGGCTACACCTTC. V gene TRBV10-2 combines with J gene TRBJ1-2; TRBD1 aligns across 9 bases. The CDR3 is 15 amino acids. With 5 bases clipped from V and 7 bases from J, the junction kept 11 bases outside the gene matches. CDR1 is WSHSY and CDR2 is SAAADI in the germline V gene.

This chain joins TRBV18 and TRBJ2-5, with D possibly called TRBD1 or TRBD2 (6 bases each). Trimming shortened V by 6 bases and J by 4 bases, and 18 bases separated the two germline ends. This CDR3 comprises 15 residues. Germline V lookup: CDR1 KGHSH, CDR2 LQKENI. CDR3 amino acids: CASSARDMEGETQYF. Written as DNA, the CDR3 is TGTGCCAGCTCCGCCAGGGACATGGAGGGAGAGACCCAGTACTTC.

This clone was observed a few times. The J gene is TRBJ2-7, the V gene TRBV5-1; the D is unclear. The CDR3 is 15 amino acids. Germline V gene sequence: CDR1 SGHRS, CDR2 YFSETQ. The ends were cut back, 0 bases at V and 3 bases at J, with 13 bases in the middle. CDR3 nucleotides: TGCGCCAGCAGCTTGGGCCAGGTTGGGAACTACGAGCAGTACTTC. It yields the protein CASSLGQVGNYEQYF.

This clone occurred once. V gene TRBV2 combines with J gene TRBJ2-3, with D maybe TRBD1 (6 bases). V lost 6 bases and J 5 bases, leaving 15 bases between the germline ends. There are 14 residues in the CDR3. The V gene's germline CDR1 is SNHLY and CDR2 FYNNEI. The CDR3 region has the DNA TGTGCCAGCAGGGGATACAGGGAAATAGATACGCAGTATTTT. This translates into CASRGYREIDTQYF.

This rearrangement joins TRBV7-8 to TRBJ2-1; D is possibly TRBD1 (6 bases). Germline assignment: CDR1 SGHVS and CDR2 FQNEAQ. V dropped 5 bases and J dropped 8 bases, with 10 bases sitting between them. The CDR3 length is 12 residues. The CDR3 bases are TGTGCCAGCAGCCCGACAGGCGATGAGCAGTTCTTC. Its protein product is CASSPTGDEQFF.

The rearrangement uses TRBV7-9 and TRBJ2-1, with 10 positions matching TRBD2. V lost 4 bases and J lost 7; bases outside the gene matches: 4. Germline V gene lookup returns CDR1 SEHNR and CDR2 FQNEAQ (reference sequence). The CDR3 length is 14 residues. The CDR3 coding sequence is TGTGCCAGCAGCTACGGACTAGCGGATAATGAGCAGTTCTTC. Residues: CASSYGLADNEQFF.

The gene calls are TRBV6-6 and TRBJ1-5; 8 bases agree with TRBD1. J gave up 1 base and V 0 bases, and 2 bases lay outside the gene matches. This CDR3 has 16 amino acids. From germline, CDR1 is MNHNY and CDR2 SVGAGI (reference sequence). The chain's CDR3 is CASSYSRTGSNQPQHF. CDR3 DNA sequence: TGTGCCAGCAGTTACTCCCGGACAGGGAGCAATCAGCCCCAGCATTTT.